The clone carrying this T cell receptor (beta chain) was seen a single time. These data are taken from a study of T cell changes during pregnancy in multiple sclerosis. Using immunoSEQ multiplex PCR, the repertoire was profiled, and TCRdb retains in-frame clones only, with some absent. This table has tens of thousands of clones, around 94% appearing once. The junction had 8 bases not matched to a gene; V was cut back by 8 bases and J by 2 bases. The CDR3 sequence is 15 residues long. Germline assignment: CDR1 MDHEN and CDR2 SYDVKM. Sequenced material: peripheral blood, taken in the third trimester of pregnancy. This sequence joins TRBV28 and TRBJ1-1; 10 bases are a match to TRBD1. This TCR came from a female donor with multiple sclerosis, enrolled in a pregnancy study. The CDR3 bases are TGTGCCAGCCAACAACGGGACAGGGGTAACACTGAAGCTTTCTTT. Residues: CASQQRDRGNTEAFF.